This passage covers 27 T cell receptor beta chains from one sample sequenced in a study of cytomegalovirus exposure and HLA in healthy donors. Both 60 Vbeta primers and 13 Jbeta primers went into the PCR. Here immunoSEQ multiplex PCR was the method, and the copy in TCRdb shows in-frame clones only, minus some. The sample records more than 110,000 clones, just under 85% being singletons. Input material: PBMCs. The receptors stem from a man aged 40-49 years in good health and CMV-seropositive.

This clone was detected only once. The gene calls are TRBV5-8 and TRBJ2-1, with 8 bases matching TRBD1. Trimming took 0 bases from V and 7 from J; bases not matched to a gene: 9. This CDR3 is built from 16 residues. Per the germline V gene, CDR1 is SGHTS and CDR2 is YDEGEE. The CDR3 spells CASSLGRTGFGNEQFF. The CDR3 region has the DNA TGTGCCAGCAGCTTGGGTCGGACAGGGTTCGGGAATGAGCAGTTCTTC.

The gene calls are TRBV28 and TRBJ1-2; 7 bases match TRBD1. V shed 4 bases and J 1 base; nucleotides not matched to a gene: 6. The CDR3 runs to 15 residues. Looked up from germline, CDR1 is MDHEN and CDR2 is SYDVKM. Here the CDR3 DNA reads TGTGCCAGCAGTTCAGGGGGACAGAATAACTATGGCTACACCTTC. Encoded protein: CASSSGGQNNYGYTF.

V usage is TRBV7-9 and J usage is TRBJ2-5; D not certain. The CDR3 contains 12 residues. Trimming took off 2 bases at V and 4 bases at J, with 5 bases between the two ends. Per germline, CDR1 SEHNR and CDR2 FQNEAQ (reference sequence). CDR3 nucleotides: TGTGCCAGCAGCTTAAACGGAGAGACCCAGTACTTC. The encoded protein is CASSLNGETQYF.

The chain combines TRBV4-3 with TRBJ2-1; 8 nucleotides match TRBD2. V dropped 0 bases and J dropped 4; count of bases not matched to a gene: 8. This CDR3 contains 17 residues. Germline lookup yields CDR1 LGHNA and CDR2 YSLEER. The CDR3 region is CASSQDRSIAGYNEQFF. The CDR3 bases are TGCGCCAGCAGCCAAGATAGGTCGATAGCGGGGTACAATGAGCAGTTCTTC.

V and J are TRBV6-6 and TRBJ2-7; D is unclear. The V gene lost 6 bases and the J gene lost 4 bases, with 19 bases spanning the gap. The CDR3 is 15 residues long. Per the germline V gene, CDR1 is MNHNY and CDR2 is SVGAGI (reference sequence). In DNA form, the CDR3 reads TGTGCCAGCAGACGCCTGGGTAGTGGAGAATACGAGCAGTACTTC. It yields the protein CASRRLGSGEYEQYF.

V usage is TRBV30 and J usage is TRBJ1-5; TRBD1 might be the D (5 bases). The CDR3 runs 14 residues. Germline CDR1 and CDR2: GTSNPN and SVGIG (reference sequence). Trimming removed 5 bases at V and 0 bases at J, with 11 bases between. CDR3 sequence: CAWSRGGSNQPQHF. Here the CDR3 DNA reads TGTGCCTGGTCAAGGGGCGGTAGCAATCAGCCCCAGCATTTT.

The J gene is TRBJ2-5, the V gene TRBV7-9; D not resolved. V dropped 5 bases and J dropped 1 base, with 11 bases sitting between them. CDR1 is SEHNR and CDR2 is FQNEAQ in the germline V gene (reference sequence). The CDR3 extends over 14 amino acids. CDR3 sequence reads: CASSPISRQETQYF. CDR3 DNA sequence: TGTGCCAGCAGCCCCATAAGCCGCCAAGAGACCCAGTACTTC.

This chain connects TRBV6-5 to TRBJ1-5; D possibly corresponds to TRBD1 (6 bases). CDR3 size: 15 residues. Germline V gives CDR1 MNHEY, CDR2 SVGAGI. V shed 6 bases and J shed 4 bases, with 16 bases lying between them. The CDR3 region is CASSITGHGNQPQHF. The CDR3 DNA reads TGTGCCAGCAGCATCACAGGGCATGGGAATCAGCCCCAGCATTTT.

The CDR3 spells CASSYSRVLQPYEQYF. The CDR3 region has the DNA TGTGCCAGCAGTTACTCGAGGGTCCTTCAACCCTACGAGCAGTACTTC. The rearrangement joins TRBV6-5 to TRBJ2-7, with a possible D match to TRBD2 (5 bases). Per germline, CDR1 MNHEY and CDR2 SVGAGI. V was pared by 0 bases and J by 2 bases, with 14 bases between. This CDR3 comprises 16 residues.

The chain is built from TRBV7-6 and TRBJ2-1; a weak D match, TRBD2 (6 bases). V was trimmed by 9 bases and J by 3 bases, leaving 12 bases between them. The CDR3 is 13 amino acids. Germline loops: CDR1 SGHVS, CDR2 FNYEAQ. CDR3 sequence: CASSAGSYNEQFF. The CDR3 DNA reads as TGTGCCAGTAGTGCGGGGAGCTACAATGAGCAGTTCTTC. The full variable domain, in which reference TRBV7-6 and TRBJ2-1 provide the parts outside the CDR3, is GAGVSQSPRYKVTKRGQDVALRCDPISGHVSLYWYRQALGQGPEFLTYFNYEAQQDKSGLPNDRFSAERPEGSISTLTIQRTEQRDSAMYRCASSAGSYNEQFFGPGTRLTVL.

J is TRBJ2-2 and V is TRBV23-1, with a possible D match to TRBD1 (5 bases). TRBV23-1 is noted as an ORF with a role that remains uncertain. V was pared by 4 bases and J by 0 bases, with 6 bases between. The CDR3 covers 14 residues. CDR3 DNA sequence: TGCGCCAGCAGTCCGACAGCGAACACCGGGGAGCTGTTTTTT. Amino acids: CASSPTANTGELFF.

CDR3 sequence reads: CASSAGRGLAGQETQYF. CDR3 nucleotides: TGTGCCAGCAGCGCAGGTAGGGGACTAGCGGGCCAAGAGACCCAGTACTTC. The chain couples TRBV9 to TRBJ2-5; 12 bases are a match to TRBD2. V shed 3 bases and J 1 base; nucleotides not matched to a gene: 7. There are 17 residues in the CDR3. Germline CDR1 is SGDLS and CDR2 is YYNGEE.

The J gene is TRBJ2-3, the V gene TRBV11-3; 8 nucleotides agree with TRBD2. This CDR3 is built from 16 residues. V dropped 2 bases and J dropped 3; count of bases not matched to a gene: 7. The germline V gene has CDR1 SGHNT and CDR2 YENEEA. CDR3 loop: CASSLMSGGLTDTQYF. The CDR3 bases are TGTGCCAGCAGCTTAATGTCGGGGGGGCTTACAGATACGCAGTATTTT.

This clone was counted once. The V call is TRBV5-1, the J call TRBJ2-5; D unresolved. The CDR3 loop spans 14 amino acids. Looked up from germline, CDR1 is SGHRS and CDR2 is YFSETQ. Trimming removed 0 bases from V and 2 bases from J, with 8 bases in between. The CDR3 spells CASSLGLGQETQYF. The DNA for the CDR3 is TGCGCCAGCAGCTTGGGCCTCGGTCAAGAGACCCAGTACTTC. The full variable domain, rest sourced from reference TRBV5-1 and TRBJ2-5, is KAGVTQTPRYLIKTRGQQVTLSCSPISGHRSVSWYQQTPGQGLQFLFEYFSETQRNKGNFPGRFSGRQFSNSRSEMNVSTLELGDSALYLCASSLGLGQETQYFGPGTRLLVL.

The chain uses TRBV7-9 and TRBJ2-2; 7 nucleotides match TRBD1. With V trimmed by 5 bases and J by 0 bases, 6 bases remained unmatched. CDR1 and CDR2 (germline): SEHNR, FQNEAQ (reference sequence). The CDR3 is made up of 16 amino acids. The CDR3 here is CASSPKGATNTGELFF. The CDR3 coding sequence is TGTGCCAGCAGCCCCAAGGGGGCTACGAACACCGGGGAGCTGTTTTTT.

The V call is TRBV14, the J call TRBJ1-6, with D uncertain. This CDR3 is built from 13 residues. The ends were cut back, 3 bases at V and 8 bases at J, with 8 bases in the middle. In germline, CDR1 is SGHDN, CDR2 FVKESK. The CDR3 nucleotides read TGTGCCAGCAGCCAGAATGGAGATTCACCCCTCCACTTT. This encodes CASSQNGDSPLHF.

DNA of the CDR3: TGTGCCAGCAGTCCCTTAACCTCAGCGGGGAGGGGTGAGCAGTTCTTC. Its protein is CASSPLTSAGRGEQFF. The chain employs TRBV2 and TRBJ2-1; TRBD2 matches 7 bases. This CDR3 spans 16 amino acids. The junction had 16 bases not matched to a gene; V was cut back by 5 bases and J by 9 bases. Looked up from germline, CDR1 is SNHLY and CDR2 is FYNNEI.

The V and J genes are TRBV5-3 and TRBJ1-2; 9 nucleotides line up with TRBD1. TRBV5-3 is an open reading frame whose function is uncertain. The CDR3 contains 18 residues. V lost 0 bases to trimming and J lost 5 bases; unmatched junction nucleotides: 14. CDR3 residues: CARSLVFRTGAKRYGYTF. The CDR3 DNA reads TGTGCCAGAAGCTTGGTATTCCGGACAGGGGCAAAAAGGTATGGCTACACCTTC.

V gene TRBV11-3 combines with J gene TRBJ2-5; D not resolved. With the DNA end fitting TRBJ2-7 better, the J assignment may be wrong. Looked up from germline, CDR1 is SGHNT and CDR2 is YENEEA. The CDR3 is 14 residues long. The chain's CDR3 is CASKITQSSYEQYF. Written as DNA, the CDR3 is TGTGCCAGCAAAATAACTCAAAGCTCCTACGAGCAGTACTTC.

This clone came up once. The V gene is TRBV7-9, the J gene TRBJ1-4, with a weak D call TRBD1 (6 bases). Germline V gives CDR1 SEHNR, CDR2 FQNEAQ (reference sequence). V lost 1 base and J lost 5, with 11 bases in between. The CDR3 is 15 amino acids. The DNA for the CDR3 is TGTGCCAGCAGCTTAGTGGGGGGGCGAAATGAAAAACTGTTTTTT. Its protein product is CASSLVGGRNEKLFF.

The V and J genes are TRBV7-3 and TRBJ2-3, with D tentatively TRBD2 (6 bases). Trimming cost V 0 bases and J 2 bases, with 18 bases left between them. Germline lookup yields CDR1 SGHTA and CDR2 FQGTGA. CDR3 size: 18 residues. The CDR3: CASSLTFSGVQSTDTQYF. The CDR3, as DNA: TGTGCCAGCAGCTTAACATTCTCGGGAGTACAGTCCACAGATACGCAGTATTTT. Complete variable domain (other parts from reference TRBV7-3 and TRBJ2-3): GAGVSQTPSNKVTEKGKYVELRCDPISGHTALYWYRQSLGQGPEFLIYFQGTGAADDSGLPNDRFFAVRPEGSVSTLKIQRTERGDSAVYLCASSLTFSGVQSTDTQYFGPGTRLTVL.

The rearrangement joins TRBV19 to TRBJ2-1, with TRBD2 as a possible D gene (5 bases). V was shortened by 7 bases and J by 1 base, with 14 bases between the two germline ends. The CDR3 is 15 residues long. The V gene's germline CDR1 is LNHDA and CDR2 SQIVND (reference sequence). The CDR3 loop is CASTRAADSYNEQFF. The CDR3 region has the DNA TGTGCCAGTACCAGAGCAGCGGATTCCTACAATGAGCAGTTCTTC.

This chain links TRBV4-1 with TRBJ2-1, with D tentatively TRBD1 (5 bases). The V end lost 5 bases, the J end lost 6 bases, and 11 bases lay between the germline ends. Germline V gives CDR1 MGHRA, CDR2 YSYEKL. This CDR3 comprises 13 residues. CDR3 amino acids: CASSFQGFNEQFF. As DNA, the CDR3 is TGCGCCAGCAGCTTTCAGGGTTTCAATGAGCAGTTCTTC.

The chain links TRBV5-1 to TRBJ1-2; no clear D. V shed 4 bases and J shed 6 bases, with 16 bases lying between them. The CDR3 is 14 residues long. Germline values: CDR1 SGHRS, CDR2 YFSETQ. CDR3 bases: TGCGCCAGCAGCCCTTGGCTGGCGGGTGATGGCTACACCTTC. Its protein product is CASSPWLAGDGYTF.

The rearrangement uses TRBV19 and TRBJ1-6; 7 nucleotides line up with TRBD1. This CDR3 region has 14 residues. The trim removed 7 bases at V and 10 bases at J, leaving 10 bases unmatched. CDR1 is LNHDA and CDR2 is SQIVND in the germline V gene (reference sequence). The CDR3 reads CASNKLQGHSPLHF. CDR3 DNA sequence: TGTGCCAGTAACAAGTTACAGGGGCACTCACCCCTCCACTTT.

V is TRBV7-9 and J is TRBJ1-1; D might be TRBD1 (6 bases). V was pared by 1 base and J by 4 bases, with 16 bases between. Germline assignment: CDR1 SEHNR and CDR2 FQNEAQ (reference sequence). This CDR3 is built from 16 residues. CDR3: CASSLGTTGEATEAFF. As DNA, the CDR3 is TGTGCCAGCAGCTTAGGAACGACAGGCGAGGCCACTGAAGCTTTCTTT.

The chain joins TRBV30 to TRBJ2-1; TRBD2 agrees at 8 bases. Germline loops: CDR1 GTSNPN, CDR2 SVGIG (reference sequence). Losses at the gene ends were 5 bases for V and 2 bases for J; bases not matched to a gene: 8. This CDR3 is built from 15 residues. The CDR3 here is CAWLYGGAPYNEQFF. The CDR3 DNA reads TGTGCCTGGTTATACGGGGGGGCCCCCTACAATGAGCAGTTCTTC.